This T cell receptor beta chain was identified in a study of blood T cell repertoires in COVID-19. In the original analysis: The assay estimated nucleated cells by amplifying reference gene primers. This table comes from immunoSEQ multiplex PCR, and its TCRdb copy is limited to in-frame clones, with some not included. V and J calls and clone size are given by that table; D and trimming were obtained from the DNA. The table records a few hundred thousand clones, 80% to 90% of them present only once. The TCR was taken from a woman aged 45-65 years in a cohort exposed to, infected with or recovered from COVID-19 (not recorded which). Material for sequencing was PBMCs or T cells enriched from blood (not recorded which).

CDR3 DNA sequence: TGTGCCAGCAGTGTGGGGCAGATTCGTCCAACTCCCGGGGCCAACGTCCTGACTTTC. Translating it yields CASSVGQIRPTPGANVLTF. V is TRBV2 and J is TRBJ2-6, with D tentatively TRBD1 (5 bases). The germline CDR1 and CDR2 sequences are SNHLY and FYNNEI. The CDR3 spans 19 residues. The V and J ends lost 4 bases and 4 bases respectively, with 23 bases between them. The whole variable domain, filled in from reference TRBV2 and TRBJ2-6, reads EPEVTQTPSHQVTQMGQEVILRCVPISNHLYFYWYRQILGQKVEFLVSFYNNEISEKSEIFDDQFSVERPDGSNFTLKIRSTKLEDSAMYFCASSVGQIRPTPGANVLTFGAGSRLTVL.